This T cell receptor (beta chain) emerged from a study of T cell changes during pregnancy in multiple sclerosis. Some clones are missing from TCRdb's copy, which holds only in-frame ones; the method was immunoSEQ multiplex PCR. The table has over 40,000 clones, roughly 90% seen once. The count of this clone is one. The receptor was isolated from a female donor in good health, enrolled as a control in a pregnancy study. The sequencing here drew on peripheral blood, taken in the second trimester of pregnancy.

CDR3 bases: TGCGCCAGCAGCCAAGACGATACAGACAGCTCCTACGAGCAGTACTTC. Translating gives CASSQDDTDSSYEQYF. This chain links TRBV4-3 with TRBJ2-7, with D perhaps matching TRBD1 (5 bases). Germline lookup yields CDR1 LGHNA and CDR2 YSLEER. This CDR3 is 16 amino acids long. V lost 0 bases and J lost 0, with 12 bases in between.